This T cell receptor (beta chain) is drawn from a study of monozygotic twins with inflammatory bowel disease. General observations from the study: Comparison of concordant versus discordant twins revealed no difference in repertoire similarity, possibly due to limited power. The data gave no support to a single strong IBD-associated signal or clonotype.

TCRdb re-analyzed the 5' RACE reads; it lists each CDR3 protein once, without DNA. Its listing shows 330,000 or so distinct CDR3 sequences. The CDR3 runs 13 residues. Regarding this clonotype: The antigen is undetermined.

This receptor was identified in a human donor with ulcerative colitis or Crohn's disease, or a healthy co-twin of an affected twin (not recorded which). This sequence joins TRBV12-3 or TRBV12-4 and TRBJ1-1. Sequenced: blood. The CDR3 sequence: CASSPNPNTEAFF.